This is a list of T cell receptor beta chains from one sample in a study of blood T cell repertoires in COVID-19. Here immunoSEQ multiplex PCR was the method, and the copy in TCRdb shows in-frame clones only, minus some. The sample consists of around 60,000 clones, 70% to 90% of them appearing once. Sequencing was carried out using peripheral blood. Source of these receptors: a man aged 50 to 59 with active COVID-19. Each CDR3 is given with its conserved first and last residue. Each record gives: clone size, J gene, V gene, D gene, CDR3 DNA, CDR3 protein. A D gene is named only where the DNA matches it firmly. Not every row has a clone size; where given, it reads once, few, many or a size class.

size: few; J: TRBJ1-2; V: TRBV6-5; D: .; DNA: TGTGCCAGCAATCCCGGGTTTCATGGCTACACCTTC; CDR3: CASNPGFHGYTF
size: .; J: TRBJ2-7; V: TRBV28; D: TRBD2; DNA: TGTGCCAGCAGCTCGGGGGGTAAGAACTCCTACGAGCAGTACTTC; CDR3: CASSSGGKNSYEQYF
size: .; J: TRBJ2-3; V: TRBV6-1; D: .; DNA: TGTGCCAGCAGTGAAAGGGCAGGGCAGGATACGCAGTATTTT; CDR3: CASSERAGQDTQYF
size: .; J: TRBJ1-1; V: TRBV12-3/TRBV12-4; D: .; DNA: TGTGCCAGCAGTTCGGTTTTTAACACTGAAGCTTTCTTT; CDR3: CASSSVFNTEAFF
size: .; J: TRBJ2-5; V: TRBV4-1; D: .; DNA: TGCGCCAGCAGCCAAGAAATTCGACTCCTCGCGGGGGAGACCCAGTACTTC; CDR3: CASSQEIRLLAGETQYF
size: .; J: TRBJ1-2; V: TRBV4-2; D: .; DNA: TGTGCCAGCAGCCAAGAGACTCGACAGCCCAGCTATGGCTACACCTTC; CDR3: CASSQETRQPSYGYTF
size: .; J: TRBJ2-7; V: TRBV5-1; D: TRBD2; DNA: TGCGCCAGCAGCTTGGCGGTCGGGGGGGGAGCCTCCTACGAGCAGTACTTC; CDR3: CASSLAVGGGASYEQYF
size: .; J: TRBJ1-2; V: TRBV12-3/TRBV12-4; D: .; DNA: TGTGCCAGCACCCGAACAGGTTTGGGTGGCTACACCTTC; CDR3: CASTRTGLGGYTF
size: .; J: TRBJ1-6; V: TRBV12-5; D: .; DNA: TGTGCTAGTGGTTTTCAGGGAAAGGAATCACCCCTCCACTTT; CDR3: CASGFQGKESPLHF
size: .; J: TRBJ1-2; V: TRBV5-4; D: TRBD1; DNA: TGTGCCAGCAGCTTCGGACAGGGAAAGCGTGGCTACACCTTC; CDR3: CASSFGQGKRGYTF
size: medium-sized; J: TRBJ2-7; V: TRBV4-1; D: TRBD1; DNA: TGCGCCAGCAGCCAAGGTTTTTGGACAGGGGGCGGGAAGGAGCAGTACTTC; CDR3: CASSQGFWTGGGKEQYF
size: once; J: TRBJ2-7; V: TRBV11-2; D: .; DNA: TGTGCCAGCAGATCCTTAACTGACAGGATCCACGAGCAGTACTTC; CDR3: CASRSLTDRIHEQYF
size: .; J: TRBJ2-5; V: TRBV11-2; D: TRBD1; DNA: TGTGCCAGCAGCTTTGACAGGGGGGTGGAGACCCAGTACTTC; CDR3: CASSFDRGVETQYF
size: .; J: TRBJ2-2; V: TRBV7-8; D: TRBD2; DNA: TGTGCCAGCAGCCTCCATACTCGGGGGGGCCTCACCCCTAACACCGGGGAGCTGTTTTTT; CDR3: CASSLHTRGGLTPNTGELFF
size: .; J: TRBJ2-1; V: TRBV11-2; D: .; DNA: TGTGCCAGCAGCTTAGTCGCGGAAAATTACAATGAGCAGTTCTTC; CDR3: CASSLVAENYNEQFF
size: .; J: TRBJ2-5; V: TRBV5-1; D: .; DNA: TGCGCCAGCAGTCGCGGGGCCGAGACCCAGTACTTC; CDR3: CASSRGAETQYF
size: .; J: TRBJ1-5; V: TRBV6-4; D: TRBD1; DNA: TGTAAAGACCGGGACAGAGAGAATAGCAATCAGCCCCAGCATTTT; CDR3: CKDRDRENSNQPQHF
size: .; J: TRBJ2-2; V: TRBV5-1; D: TRBD1; DNA: TGCGCCAGCAGCCCTGGACAGGGGCTTAACACCGGGGAGCTGTTTTTT; CDR3: CASSPGQGLNTGELFF
size: once; J: TRBJ2-5; V: TRBV5-8; D: .; DNA: TGTGCCAGCAGCTTGGAGTTACGAACAGCTTCTCAAGAGACCCAGTACTTC; CDR3: CASSLELRTASQETQYF
size: .; J: TRBJ2-3; V: TRBV5-1; D: TRBD2; DNA: TGCGCCAGCAGCTTGGCGGGGGGAATCCAGCCTAGCGGGGTGACAGATACGCAGTATTTT; CDR3: CASSLAGGIQPSGVTDTQYF
size: .; J: TRBJ1-2; V: TRBV5-4; D: TRBD1; DNA: TGTGCCAGCAGCTTCGACAGGGCCTCTGGCTACACCTTC; CDR3: CASSFDRASGYTF
size: .; J: TRBJ2-7; V: TRBV3-1/TRBV3-2; D: .; DNA: TGTGCCAGCAGCCCCGAGGGTCTAGAGCAGTACTTC; CDR3: CASSPEGLEQYF
size: .; J: TRBJ1-2; V: TRBV7-2; D: .; DNA: TGTGCCAGCAGCTCCGATGGGCAGGGTTATGGCTACACCTTC; CDR3: CASSSDGQGYGYTF
size: .; J: TRBJ1-6; V: TRBV2; D: .; DNA: TGTGCCAGCAGAACAGGCTCCGCACCCCTCCACTTT; CDR3: CASRTGSAPLHF
size: .; J: TRBJ1-2; V: TRBV27; D: .; DNA: TGTGCCAGCAGTTCAATCGGGGGTGGCTACACCTTC; CDR3: CASSSIGGGYTF
size: .; J: TRBJ1-2; V: TRBV3-1/TRBV3-2; D: .; DNA: TGTGCCAGCAGCCAAGGGACTGCTTTTCGGGGCTACACCTTC; CDR3: CASSQGTAFRGYTF
size: few; J: TRBJ2-3; V: TRBV19; D: .; DNA: TGTGCCAGTAGTATAGACGTGGCAGGTACGCAGTATTTT; CDR3: CASSIDVAGTQYF
size: .; J: TRBJ1-1; V: TRBV18; D: .; DNA: TGTGCCAGCTCACCACGGGGGGATGCTGAAGCTTTCTTT; CDR3: CASSPRGDAEAFF
size: .; J: TRBJ2-4; V: TRBV15; D: .; DNA: TGTGCCACCAGCTTAAATACAAGAAACAAAAACATTCAGTACTTC; CDR3: CATSLNTRNKNIQYF
size: .; J: TRBJ2-1; V: TRBV2; D: .; DNA: TGTGCCAGCGGGCTTACAACCGACAATGAGCAGTTCTTC; CDR3: CASGLTTDNEQFF
size: .; J: TRBJ2-2; V: TRBV10-3; D: TRBD1; DNA: TGTGCCATCAGCCCGGACAGGGGAGCCGGGGAGCTGTTTTTT; CDR3: CAISPDRGAGELFF
size: .; J: TRBJ1-1; V: TRBV5-1; D: TRBD1; DNA: TGCGCCAGCGGGACAGGGTCGGGAAACACTGAAGCTTTCTTT; CDR3: CASGTGSGNTEAFF
size: .; J: TRBJ1-2; V: TRBV6-4; D: TRBD1; DNA: TGTGCCAGCAGTGACTACAGGGGGGCCCGCTATGGCTACACCTTC; CDR3: CASSDYRGARYGYTF
size: .; J: TRBJ1-4; V: TRBV4-2; D: .; DNA: TGTGCCAGCAGCCAAAGCGTTCGCGAAAAACTGTTTTTT; CDR3: CASSQSVREKLFF
size: .; J: TRBJ2-3; V: TRBV5-4; D: .; DNA: TGTGCCAGCAGCTCGGGCACAGATACGCAGTATTTT; CDR3: CASSSGTDTQYF
size: .; J: TRBJ2-5; V: TRBV7-2; D: TRBD2; DNA: TGTGCCAGCAGCTTAGGAGGACTAGTTGGCGAGACCCAGTACTTC; CDR3: CASSLGGLVGETQYF